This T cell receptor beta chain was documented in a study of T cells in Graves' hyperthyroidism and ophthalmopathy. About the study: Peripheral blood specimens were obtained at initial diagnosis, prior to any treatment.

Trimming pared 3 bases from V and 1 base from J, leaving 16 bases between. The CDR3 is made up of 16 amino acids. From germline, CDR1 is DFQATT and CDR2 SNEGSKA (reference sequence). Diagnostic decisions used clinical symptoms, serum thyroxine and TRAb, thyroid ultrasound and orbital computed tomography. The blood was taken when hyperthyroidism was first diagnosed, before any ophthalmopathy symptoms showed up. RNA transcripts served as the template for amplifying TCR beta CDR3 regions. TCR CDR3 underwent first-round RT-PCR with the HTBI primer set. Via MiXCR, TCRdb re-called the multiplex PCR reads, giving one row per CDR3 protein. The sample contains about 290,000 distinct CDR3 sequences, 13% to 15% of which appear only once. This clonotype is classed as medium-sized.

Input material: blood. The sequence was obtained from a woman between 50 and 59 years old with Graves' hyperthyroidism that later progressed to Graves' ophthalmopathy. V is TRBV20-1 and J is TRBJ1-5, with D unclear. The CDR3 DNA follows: TGCAGTGCTAGCAGCCCGCGGGTATGGAGCAATCAGCCCCAGCATTTT. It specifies CSASSPRVWSNQPQHF.